The T cell receptor (beta chain) under discussion was sequenced for a study of blood T cell repertoires in COVID-19. Study context: Whether acute or convalescent, the COVID-19 samples came from the United States, Italy and Spain.

This clone was detected a few times. Membership in each cohort depended on participant-reported clinical history. TCRdb's table, derived via immunoSEQ multiplex PCR, lists solely in-frame clones and lacks some. The data show around 180,000 clones, 85% to 90% seen once. The V gene's germline CDR1 is DFQATT and CDR2 SNEGSKA (reference sequence). Germline trimming cut 6 bases from V and 6 bases from J; bases unmatched to any gene: 4. The CDR3 sequence is 11 residues long. Specimen: PBMCs or T cells enriched from blood (not recorded which). The sequence was obtained from a woman aged 40 to 50 with acute COVID-19. The rearrangement uses TRBV20-1 and TRBJ2-7, with 8 bases that match TRBD1. In nucleotides, the CDR3 is TGCAGTGCCAAACAGGGGGTCGAGCAGTACTTC. Translated: CSAKQGVEQYF.